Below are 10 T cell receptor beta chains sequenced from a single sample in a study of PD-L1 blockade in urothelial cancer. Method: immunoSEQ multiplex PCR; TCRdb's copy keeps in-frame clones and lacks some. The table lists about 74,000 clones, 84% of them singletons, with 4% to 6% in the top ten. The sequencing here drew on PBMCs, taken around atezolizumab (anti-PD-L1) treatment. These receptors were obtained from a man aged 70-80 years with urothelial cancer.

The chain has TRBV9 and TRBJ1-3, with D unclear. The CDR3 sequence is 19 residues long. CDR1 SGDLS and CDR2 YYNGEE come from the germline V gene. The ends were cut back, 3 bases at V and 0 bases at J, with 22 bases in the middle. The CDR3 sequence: CASSAKVGRLVISGNTIYF. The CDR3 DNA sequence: TGTGCCAGCAGCGCGAAAGTTGGAAGACTAGTAATCTCTGGAAACACCATATATTTT. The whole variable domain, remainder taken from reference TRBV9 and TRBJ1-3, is DSGVTQTPKHLITATGQRVTLRCSPRSGDLSVYWYQQSLDQGLQFLIQYYNGEERAKGNILERFSAQQFPDLHSELNLSSLELGDSALYFCASSAKVGRLVISGNTIYFGEGSWLTVV.

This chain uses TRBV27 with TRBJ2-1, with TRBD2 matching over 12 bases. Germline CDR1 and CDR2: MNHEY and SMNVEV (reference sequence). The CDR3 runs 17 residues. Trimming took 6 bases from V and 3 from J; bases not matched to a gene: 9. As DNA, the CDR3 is TGTGCCAGCAGCTCCACTCCGGGACTAGCGGGCTACAATGAGCAGTTCTTC. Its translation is CASSSTPGLAGYNEQFF.

CDR3 DNA: TGTGCCAGCAGCACCCAGGACAGGGTGGGCACTGAAGCTTTCTTT. Its protein is CASSTQDRVGTEAFF. V usage is TRBV9 and J usage is TRBJ1-1; 8 bases are a match to TRBD1. Germline CDR1 is SGDLS and CDR2 is YYNGEE. The V gene end was trimmed by 4 bases and the J gene end by 4 bases; junction bases not matched to a gene: 9. This CDR3 has 15 amino acids.

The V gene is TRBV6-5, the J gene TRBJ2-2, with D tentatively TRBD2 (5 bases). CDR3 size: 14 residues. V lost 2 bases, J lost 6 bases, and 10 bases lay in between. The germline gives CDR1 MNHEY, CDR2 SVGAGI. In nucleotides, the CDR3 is TGTGCCAGCAGTTACCTGACTAACCCCGGGGAGCTGTTTTTT. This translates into CASSYLTNPGELFF.

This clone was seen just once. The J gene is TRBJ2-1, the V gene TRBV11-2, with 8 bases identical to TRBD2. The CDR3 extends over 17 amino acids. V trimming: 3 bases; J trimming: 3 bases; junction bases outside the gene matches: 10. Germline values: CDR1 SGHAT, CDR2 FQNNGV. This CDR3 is CASSFLSGSGNYNEQFF. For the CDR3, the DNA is TGTGCCAGCAGCTTCCTGTCGGGTAGCGGGAACTACAATGAGCAGTTCTTC.

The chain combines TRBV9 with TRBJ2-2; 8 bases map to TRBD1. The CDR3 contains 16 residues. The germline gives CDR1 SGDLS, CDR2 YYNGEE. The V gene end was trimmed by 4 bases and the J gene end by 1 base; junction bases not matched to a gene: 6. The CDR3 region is CASSPRGTGNTGELFF. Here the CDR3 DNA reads TGTGCCAGCAGCCCTAGAGGGACAGGGAACACCGGGGAGCTGTTTTTT.

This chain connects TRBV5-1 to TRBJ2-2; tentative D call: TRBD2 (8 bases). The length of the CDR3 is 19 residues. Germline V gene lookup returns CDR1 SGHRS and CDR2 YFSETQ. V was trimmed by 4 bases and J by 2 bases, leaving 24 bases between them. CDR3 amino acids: CASSGSRGSGRLNTGELFF. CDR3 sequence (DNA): TGCGCCAGCAGCGGGAGCAGGGGGAGCGGGAGACTAAACACCGGGGAGCTGTTTTTT.

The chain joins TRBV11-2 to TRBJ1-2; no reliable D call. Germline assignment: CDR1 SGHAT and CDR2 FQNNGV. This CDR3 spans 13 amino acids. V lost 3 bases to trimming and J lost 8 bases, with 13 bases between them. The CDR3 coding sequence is TGTGCCAGCAGCTTGCGGCCGATCGAGGGCTACACCTTC. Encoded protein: CASSLRPIEGYTF.

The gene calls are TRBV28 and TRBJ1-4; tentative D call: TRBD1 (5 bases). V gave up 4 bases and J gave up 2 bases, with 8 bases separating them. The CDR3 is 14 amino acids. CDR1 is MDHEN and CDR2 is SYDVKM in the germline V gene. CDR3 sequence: CASSWEGTNEKLFF. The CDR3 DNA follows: TGTGCCAGCAGTTGGGAGGGGACTAATGAAAAACTGTTTTTT.

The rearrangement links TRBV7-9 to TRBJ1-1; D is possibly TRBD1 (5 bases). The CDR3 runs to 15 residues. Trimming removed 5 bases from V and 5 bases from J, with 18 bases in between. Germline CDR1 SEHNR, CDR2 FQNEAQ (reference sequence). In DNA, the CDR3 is TGTGCCAGCAGCCCGACAGCCGGCCTGATAACTGAAGCTTTCTTT. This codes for CASSPTAGLITEAFF.